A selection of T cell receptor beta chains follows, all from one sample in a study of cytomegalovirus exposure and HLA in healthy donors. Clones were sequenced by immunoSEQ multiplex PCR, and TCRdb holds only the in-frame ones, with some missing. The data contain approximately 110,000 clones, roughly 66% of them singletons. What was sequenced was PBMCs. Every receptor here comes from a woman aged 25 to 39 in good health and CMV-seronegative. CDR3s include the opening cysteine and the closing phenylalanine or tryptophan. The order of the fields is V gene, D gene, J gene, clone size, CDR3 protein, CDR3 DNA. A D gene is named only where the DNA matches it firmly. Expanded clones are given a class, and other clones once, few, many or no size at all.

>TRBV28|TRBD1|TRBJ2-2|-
CASSLWGQGTGWTGELFF
TGTGCCAGCAGTTTATGGGGACAGGGGACCGGGTGGACCGGGGAGCTGTTTTTT
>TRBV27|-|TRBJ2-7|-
CASSLGTHLVYEQYF
TGTGCCTCATCCCTCGGGACTCACCTCGTCTACGAGCAGTACTTC
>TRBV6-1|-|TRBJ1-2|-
CASSPTGANYGYTF
TGTGCCAGCAGTCCCACAGGAGCCAACTATGGCTACACCTTC
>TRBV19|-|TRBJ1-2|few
CASSSRVYGYTF
TGTGCCAGTAGTTCCCGCGTTTATGGCTACACCTTC
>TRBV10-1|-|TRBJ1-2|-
CASKRCQGYGYTF
TGCGCCAGCAAGCGTTGTCAGGGCTATGGCTACACCTTC
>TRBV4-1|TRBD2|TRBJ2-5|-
CASSRLAEVIDPVYF
TGCGCCAGCAGCCGACTAGCCGAAGTGATAGACCCAGTGTACTTC
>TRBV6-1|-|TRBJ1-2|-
CASSEAGRDGYTF
TGTGCCAGCAGTGAAGCGGGGAGGGATGGCTACACCTTC
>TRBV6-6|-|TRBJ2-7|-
CASSQLLLSFSYEQYF
TGTGCCAGCAGTCAACTCTTACTTAGCTTCTCCTACGAGCAGTACTTC
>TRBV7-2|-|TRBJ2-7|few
CASRLEDGGLYEQYF
TGTGCCAGCAGGTTGGAGGACGGAGGTCTCTACGAGCAGTACTTC
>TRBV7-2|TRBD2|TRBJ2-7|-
CASSSRWAGGPYEQYF
TGTGCCAGCAGCTCCAGATGGGCGGGAGGGCCCTACGAGCAGTACTTC
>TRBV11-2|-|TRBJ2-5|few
CASSLHGGAAQYF
TGTGCCAGCAGTCTCCACGGCGGGGCTGCCCAGTACTTC
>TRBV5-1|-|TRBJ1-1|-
CASSFQGSTEAFF
TGCGCCAGCAGCTTTCAGGGATCGACTGAAGCTTTCTTT
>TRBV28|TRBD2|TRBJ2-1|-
CASKSASGRAGEQFF
TGTGCCAGCAAGTCAGCTAGCGGGAGGGCCGGTGAGCAGTTCTTC
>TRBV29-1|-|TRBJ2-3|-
CSVAEISYTDTQYF
TGCAGCGTTGCGGAGATATCTTACACAGATACGCAGTATTTT
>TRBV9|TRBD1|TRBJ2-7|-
CASSVSGQGFTEQYF
TGTGCCAGCAGCGTTTCAGGACAGGGTTTCACTGAGCAGTACTTC
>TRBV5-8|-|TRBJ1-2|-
CALDLVGYTF
TGTGCCCTCGACTTGGTTGGCTACACCTTC
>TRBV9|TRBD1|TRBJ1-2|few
CASSTHPGQEAGYTF
TGTGCCAGCAGCACCCACCCGGGACAGGAGGCTGGCTACACCTTC
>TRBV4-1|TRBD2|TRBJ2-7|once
CASSQAWTSGYEQYF
TGCGCCAGCAGCCAAGCCTGGACTAGTGGCTACGAGCAGTACTTC
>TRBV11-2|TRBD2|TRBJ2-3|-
CASSLAGTSVTDTQYF
TGTGCCAGCAGCCTCGCCGGGACTAGCGTCACAGATACGCAGTATTTT
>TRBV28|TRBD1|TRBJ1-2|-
CASSLNRGNYGYTF
TGTGCCAGCAGTCTGAACAGGGGAAACTATGGCTACACCTTC
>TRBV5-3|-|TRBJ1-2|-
CARSLRQDYGYTF
TGTGCCAGAAGCTTGAGACAGGACTATGGCTACACCTTC
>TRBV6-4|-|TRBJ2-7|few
CASSPSPPWDTFSYEQYF
TGTGCCAGCAGCCCGTCCCCCCCGTGGGACACCTTTTCCTACGAGCAGTACTTC
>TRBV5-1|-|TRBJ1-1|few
CASSPDSMNTEAFF
TGCGCCAGCAGCCCAGACAGTATGAACACTGAAGCTTTCTTT
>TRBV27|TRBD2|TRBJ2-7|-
CASRLAGGLSEQYF
TGTGCCAGCAGATTAGCGGGAGGGCTCTCCGAGCAGTACTTC
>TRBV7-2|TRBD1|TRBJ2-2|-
CASSRQGNGELFF
TGTGCCAGCAGCCGACAGGGTAACGGGGAGCTGTTTTTT
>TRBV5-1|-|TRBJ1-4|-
CASSGGLNGEKLFF
TGCGCCAGCAGCGGGGGACTGAATGGGGAAAAACTGTTTTTT
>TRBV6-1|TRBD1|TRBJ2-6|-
CASSEVSGQIHSGANVLTF
TGTGCCAGCAGTGAAGTTTCGGGACAGATACACTCTGGGGCCAACGTCCTGACTTTC
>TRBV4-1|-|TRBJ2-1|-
CASSQVGSINEQFF
TGCGCCAGCAGCCAAGTCGGGAGCATCAATGAGCAGTTCTTC
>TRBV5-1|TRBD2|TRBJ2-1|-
CASSLSGGSYNEQFF
TGCGCCAGCAGCTTGTCGGGAGGGTCCTACAATGAGCAGTTCTTC
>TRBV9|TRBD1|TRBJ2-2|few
CASSVVTGGGTGELFF
TGTGCCAGCAGCGTAGTGACAGGGGGCGGCACCGGGGAGCTGTTTTTT
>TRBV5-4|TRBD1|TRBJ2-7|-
CASTLRQGRSYEQYF
TGTGCCAGCACCCTAAGACAGGGGCGCTCCTACGAGCAGTACTTC
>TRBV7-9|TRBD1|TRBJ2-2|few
CASSLLTGENTGELFF
TGTGCCAGCAGCTTACTGACAGGGGAAAACACCGGGGAGCTGTTTTTT
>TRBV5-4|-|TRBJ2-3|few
CASSGGPLGSDTQYF
TGTGCCAGCAGCGGAGGACCGCTGGGGTCAGATACGCAGTATTTT
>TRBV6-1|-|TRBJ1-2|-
CASRRSGYGYTF
TGTGCCAGCAGACGGTCAGGGTATGGCTACACCTTC
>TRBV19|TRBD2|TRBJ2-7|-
CASRKLAGDSYEQYF
TGTGCCAGTAGGAAACTAGCGGGGGACTCCTACGAGCAGTACTTC
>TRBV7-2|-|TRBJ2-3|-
CASSFARPSTDTQYF
TGTGCCAGCAGCTTCGCGCGGCCTAGCACAGATACGCAGTATTTT
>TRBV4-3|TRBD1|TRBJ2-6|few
CASSQGQVTVLTF
TGCGCCAGCAGCCAGGGACAGGTGACCGTCCTGACTTTC
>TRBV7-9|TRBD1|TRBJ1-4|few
CASSLGGQGVREKLFF
TGTGCCAGCAGCTTAGGCGGACAGGGGGTTCGGGAAAAACTGTTTTTT
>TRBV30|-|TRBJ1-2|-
CAWGEGRYGYTF
TGTGCCTGGGGAGAGGGCCGCTATGGCTACACCTTC
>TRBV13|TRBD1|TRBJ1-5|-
CASSITTGGNQPQHF
TGTGCCAGCAGCATTACGACAGGGGGCAATCAGCCCCAGCATTTT
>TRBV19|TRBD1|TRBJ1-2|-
CASSTPGQGGGYTF
TGTGCCAGTAGTACCCCGGGACAGGGTGGAGGCTACACCTTC
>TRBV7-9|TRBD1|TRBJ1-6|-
CASSGHRGLSSPLHF
TGTGCCAGCAGCGGACACAGGGGGCTGAGTTCACCCCTCCACTTT
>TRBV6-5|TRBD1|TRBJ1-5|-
CASRGGQGEREPQHF
TGTGCCAGCAGGGGGGGACAGGGTGAAAGGGAGCCCCAGCATTTT
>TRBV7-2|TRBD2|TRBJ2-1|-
CASSLTSGRTDEQFF
TGTGCCAGCAGCTTAACTAGCGGGAGGACCGATGAGCAGTTCTTC
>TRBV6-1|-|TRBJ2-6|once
CASSAPAAYSGANVLTF
TGTGCCAGCAGTGCTCCAGCGGCCTACTCTGGGGCCAACGTCCTGACTTTC
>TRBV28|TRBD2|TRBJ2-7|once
CASSFPTSGRNYEQYF
TGTGCCAGCAGTTTCCCGACTAGCGGGAGAAACTACGAGCAGTACTTC
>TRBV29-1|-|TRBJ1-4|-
CSVERSEKLFF
TGCAGCGTTGAGAGGAGTGAAAAACTGTTTTTT
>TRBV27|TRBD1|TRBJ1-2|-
CASSPGTVGGYTF
TGTGCCAGCAGCCCCGGGACAGTGGGTGGCTACACCTTC
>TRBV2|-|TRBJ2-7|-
CASNGQSYEQYF
TGTGCCAGCAACGGACAGTCCTACGAGCAGTACTTC